This T cell receptor beta chain was sequenced during a study of T-cell reconstitution after alpha-beta-depleted transplantation in children. Whole-study findings and limits: As was reported, about two months after transplant, alpha-beta T cells came from several hundred expanded graft clones. T-cell counts and diversity at one year following transplant were attributed mainly to newly produced T cells. Several patients had high TCRbeta diversity at day 60; it came from surviving recipient T cells and thymic progenitors.

The V segment lost 5 bases and the J segment 10 bases; nucleotides outside the gene matches: 5. CDR1 and CDR2 (germline): SGHVS, FQNEAQ. There are 12 residues in the CDR3. This clonotype was counted a few times. The antigen is undetermined. The TCRbeta library was prepared with unique molecular identifiers. TCRdb re-derived calls from the PCR reads in MiXCR, one entry per CDR3 protein. The profile shows about 900,000 distinct CDR3 sequences, less than 30% of them singletons. Sequenced here: PBMCs, mostly from graft donor cells, sampled 360 days after TCRalphabeta/CD19-depleted stem cell transplant. This chain links TRBV7-8 with TRBJ2-1, with 7 bases that match TRBD1. The sequence was obtained from a boy in the first two years of life who had a stem cell transplant for SCID, so the T cells may come from the graft donor. The CDR3, as DNA: TGTGCCAGCAGCCCGACAGGGTGGGAGCAGTTCTTC. This sequence encodes CASSPTGWEQFF.